Listed below are T cell receptor beta chains from one sample, sequenced in a study of cytomegalovirus exposure and HLA in healthy donors. The method was immunoSEQ multiplex PCR; TCRdb's version includes in-frame clones alone and lacks a portion of them. This sample's table reports about 200,000 clones. The sample was PBMCs. The source of these receptors is a girl between 2 and 10 years old in good health and CMV-seropositive. CDR3s include the opening cysteine and the closing phenylalanine or tryptophan. The D gene is left open where the match is weak.

V	J	D	DNA	CDR3
TRBV14	TRBJ2-3	TRBD2	TGTGCCAGCAGCCCCAGACTAGCGGGACTTAGCACAGATACGCAGTATTTT	CASSPRLAGLSTDTQYF
TRBV2	TRBJ1-1	NA	TGTGCCAGCTGCGAAAAAAGCGTAACCTGGGCTTTCTTT	CASCEKSVTWAFF
TRBV7-9	TRBJ2-7	TRBD2	TGTGCCAGCAGCTTTTCCGGGAGGCCCTACGAGCAGTACTTC	CASSFSGRPYEQYF
TRBV28	TRBJ1-4	TRBD1	TGTGCCAGCAGGACTACAGGGGGCACTAATGAAAAACTGTTTTTT	CASRTTGGTNEKLFF
TRBV7-1	TRBJ2-1	TRBD2	TGTGCCAGCAGCTCGCCCCATCCCCCTCTTACCCCTACGAACCGGGACTATACCTACAATGAGCAGTTCTTC	CASSSPHPPLTPTNRDYTYNEQFF
TRBV9	TRBJ2-1	TRBD2	TGTGCCAGCAGCGGAAGACTAGCGGGGATCCCCAATGAGCAGTTCTTC	CASSGRLAGIPNEQFF
TRBV4-1	TRBJ2-1	TRBD1	TGCGCCAGCAGCTACGGGACAGGGGCAGCCAATGAGCAGTTCTTC	CASSYGTGAANEQFF
TRBV12-5	TRBJ1-1	TRBD1	TGTGCTAGTAGAGCGGAGGGGGCGTTCACTGAAGCTTTCTTT	CASRAEGAFTEAFF
TRBV30	TRBJ1-4	NA	TGTGCCTGGAGTGTCTCCCCTGAAAAACTGTTTTTT	CAWSVSPEKLFF
TRBV9	TRBJ2-1	NA	TGTGCCAGCAGCGATCGTTTTCCCAATCTAACGGACGCCCGGAGGGTTTTTTACAATGAGCAGTTCTTC	CASSDRFPNLTDARRVFYNEQFF
TRBV10-1	TRBJ2-2	TRBD2	TGCGCCAGCAGTGAGAGGGGACTAGCGGGAGCGAACACCGGGGAGCTGTTTTTT	CASSERGLAGANTGELFF
TRBV25-1	TRBJ1-6	TRBD1	TGTGCCAGCCAGGAGGACAGGGAACCCCTCCACTTT	CASQEDREPLHF
TRBV29-1	TRBJ2-7	NA	TGCAGCGTTTCCCTACGTAAGTTTAGGGGTCCAGACGAGCAGTACTTC	CSVSLRKFRGPDEQYF
TRBV9	TRBJ1-3	NA	TGTGCCAGCAGCGGGACAGTAATGGGTAACACCATATATTTT	CASSGTVMGNTIYF
TRBV18	TRBJ2-1	TRBD2	TGTGCCAGCTCACCAACAGACCTCATAACTAGCGCTACTTACAATGAGCAGTTCTTC	CASSPTDLITSATYNEQFF
TRBV18	TRBJ2-3	NA	TGTGCCAGCTCAGATGGACAGCCCACAGATACGCAGTATTTT	CASSDGQPTDTQYF
TRBV6-5	TRBJ2-1	NA	TGTGCCAGCAGGCCCCCGGGACTGGACTACAATGAGCAGTTCTTC	CASRPPGLDYNEQFF
TRBV6-4	TRBJ1-1	NA	TGTGCCAGCAGTGAGGGAGTTTGGGACACTGAAGCTTTCTTT	CASSEGVWDTEAFF
TRBV18	TRBJ2-5	NA	TGTGCCAGCTCACCTAAATCGTACCAAGAGACCCAGTACTTC	CASSPKSYQETQYF
TRBV2	TRBJ2-7	TRBD1	TGTGCCACAAACTCCGGGACAGACGAGCAGTACTTC	CATNSGTDEQYF
TRBV2	TRBJ2-5	NA	TGTGCCAGCAGTGATAGCAGTGAGACCCAGTACTTC	CASSDSSETQYF
TRBV7-9	TRBJ1-1	NA	TGTGCCAGCAGCTTAGGAGCAGGGATGAACACTGAAGCTTTCTTT	CASSLGAGMNTEAFF
TRBV2	TRBJ2-2	TRBD1	TGTGCCAGCACCTCGGACAGGGGGAACACCGGGGAGCTGTTTTTT	CASTSDRGNTGELFF
TRBV7-9	TRBJ2-7	NA	TGTGCCAGCAGCTATTTGGGACCCGACAGGTACGAGCAGTACTTC	CASSYLGPDRYEQYF
TRBV5-1	TRBJ2-7	TRBD2	TGCGCCAGCAGCTGGGCTAGCGGGAGTAGTGAGCAGTACTTC	CASSWASGSSEQYF
TRBV28	TRBJ1-5	NA	TGTGCCAGCAGTCCTATCAATCAGCCCCAGCATTTT	CASSPINQPQHF
TRBV28	TRBJ2-3	NA	TGTGCCAGCAGTCTCACCGGAGGATCAGATACGCAGTATTTT	CASSLTGGSDTQYF
TRBV11-2	TRBJ1-1	NA	TGTGCCAGCAGCGAGCAGGGGTTGAACACTGAAGCTTTCTTT	CASSEQGLNTEAFF